This T cell receptor beta chain originates from a study of cytomegalovirus exposure and HLA in healthy donors. In this sample, this clone turned up a few times. The CDR3 is made up of 13 amino acids. Germline loops: CDR1 KGHSH, CDR2 LQKENI. J lost 12 bases, V lost 3 bases, and 8 bases had no gene match. The PCR made use of 60 Vbeta and 13 Jbeta primers. The repertoire was sequenced with immunoSEQ multiplex PCR; TCRdb's copy has only in-frame clones and lacks some. Among approximately 95,000 clones listed, around four fifths were seen once. This TCR was sampled from a woman in her 40s in good health and CMV-seropositive. This chain uses TRBV18 with TRBJ2-1; 7 bases line up with TRBD1. Sequences were obtained from PBMCs. DNA of the CDR3: TGTGCCAGCTCACCCCCCGACAGGGCCGCGCAGTTCTTC. Amino acid sequence: CASSPPDRAAQFF.